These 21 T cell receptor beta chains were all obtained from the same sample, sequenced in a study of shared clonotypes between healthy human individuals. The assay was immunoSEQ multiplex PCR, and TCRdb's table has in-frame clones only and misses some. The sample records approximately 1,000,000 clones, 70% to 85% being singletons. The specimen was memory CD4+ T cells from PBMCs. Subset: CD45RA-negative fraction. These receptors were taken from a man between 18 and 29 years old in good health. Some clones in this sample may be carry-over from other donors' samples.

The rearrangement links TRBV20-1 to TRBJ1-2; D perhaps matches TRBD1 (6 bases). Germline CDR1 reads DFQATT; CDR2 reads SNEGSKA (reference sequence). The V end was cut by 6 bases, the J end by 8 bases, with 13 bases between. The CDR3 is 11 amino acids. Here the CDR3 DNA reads TGCAGTGCAATCCGGACAGACGGCTACACCTTC. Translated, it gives CSAIRTDGYTF.

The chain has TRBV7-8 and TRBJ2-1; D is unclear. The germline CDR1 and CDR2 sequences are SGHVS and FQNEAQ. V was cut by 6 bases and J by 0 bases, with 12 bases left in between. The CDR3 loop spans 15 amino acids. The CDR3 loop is CASRRTDTSYNEQFF. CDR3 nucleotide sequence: TGTGCCAGCAGACGTACCGACACCTCCTACAATGAGCAGTTCTTC.

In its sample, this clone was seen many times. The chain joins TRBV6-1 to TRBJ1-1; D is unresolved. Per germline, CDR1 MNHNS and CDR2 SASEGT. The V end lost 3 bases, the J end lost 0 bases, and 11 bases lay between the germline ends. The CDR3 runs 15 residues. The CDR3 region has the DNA TGTGCCAGCAGTGATGGCGGTCTCATGAACACTGAAGCTTTCTTT. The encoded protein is CASSDGGLMNTEAFF.

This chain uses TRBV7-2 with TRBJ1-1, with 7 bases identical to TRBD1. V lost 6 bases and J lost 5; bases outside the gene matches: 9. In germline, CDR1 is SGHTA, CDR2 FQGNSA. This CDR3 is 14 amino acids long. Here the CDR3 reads CASRGGGIRTEAFF. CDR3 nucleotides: TGTGCCAGCAGGGGAGGGGGCATAAGGACTGAAGCTTTCTTT. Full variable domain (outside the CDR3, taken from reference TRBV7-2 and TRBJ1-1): GAGVSQSPSNKVTEKGKDVELRCDPISGHTALYWYRQSLGQGLEFLIYFQGNSAPDKSGLPSDRFSAERTGGSVSTLTIQRTQQEDSAVYLCASRGGGIRTEAFFGQGTRLTVV.

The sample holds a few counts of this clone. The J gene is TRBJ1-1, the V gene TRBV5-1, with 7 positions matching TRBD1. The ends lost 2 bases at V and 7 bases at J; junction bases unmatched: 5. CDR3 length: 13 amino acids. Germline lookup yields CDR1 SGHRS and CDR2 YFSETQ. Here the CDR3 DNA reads TGCGCCAGCAGCTTCGGGACAGCGGTTGAAGCTTTCTTT. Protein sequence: CASSFGTAVEAFF.

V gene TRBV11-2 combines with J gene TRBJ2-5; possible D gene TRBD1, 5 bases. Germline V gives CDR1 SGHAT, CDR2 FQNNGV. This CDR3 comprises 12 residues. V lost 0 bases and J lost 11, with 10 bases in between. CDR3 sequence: CASSLDRVVQYF. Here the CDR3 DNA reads TGTGCCAGCAGCTTAGACAGGGTGGTGCAGTACTTC.

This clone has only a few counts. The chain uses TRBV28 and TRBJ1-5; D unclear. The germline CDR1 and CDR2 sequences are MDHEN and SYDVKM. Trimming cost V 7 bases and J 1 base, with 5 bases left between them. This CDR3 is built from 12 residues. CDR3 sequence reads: CASKDSNQPQHF. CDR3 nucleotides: TGTGCCAGCAAAGACAGCAATCAGCCCCAGCATTTT.

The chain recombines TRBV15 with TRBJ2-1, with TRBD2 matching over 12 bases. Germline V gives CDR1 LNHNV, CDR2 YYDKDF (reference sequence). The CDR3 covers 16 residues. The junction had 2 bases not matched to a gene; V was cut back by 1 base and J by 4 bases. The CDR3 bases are TGTGCCACCAGCAGAGCTAGCGGGAGGGTTTACAATGAGCAGTTCTTC. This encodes CATSRASGRVYNEQFF.

The CDR3 DNA reads as TGCGCCAGCAGCTTGGATAGACACTACGAGCAGTACTTC. As protein: CASSLDRHYEQYF. The chain carries TRBV5-1 and TRBJ2-7; no firm D call. The CDR3 covers 13 residues. The germline V and J ends were trimmed by 0 bases and 3 bases, with 7 bases remaining between them. In germline, CDR1 is SGHRS, CDR2 YFSETQ.

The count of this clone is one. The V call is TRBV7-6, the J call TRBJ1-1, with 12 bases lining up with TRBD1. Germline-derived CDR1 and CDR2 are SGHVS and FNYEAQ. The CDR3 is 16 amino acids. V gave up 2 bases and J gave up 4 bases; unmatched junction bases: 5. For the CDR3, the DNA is TGTGCCAGCAGCTTAAGGGACAGGGGGCGAAGCACTGAAGCTTTCTTT. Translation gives CASSLRDRGRSTEAFF.

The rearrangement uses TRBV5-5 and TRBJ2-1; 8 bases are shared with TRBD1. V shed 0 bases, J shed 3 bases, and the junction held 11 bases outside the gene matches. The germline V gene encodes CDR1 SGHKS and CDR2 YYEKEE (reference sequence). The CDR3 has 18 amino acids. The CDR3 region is CASSLVRTGSLNYNEQFF. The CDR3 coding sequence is TGTGCCAGCAGCTTGGTTCGGACAGGGTCCTTAAACTACAATGAGCAGTTCTTC.

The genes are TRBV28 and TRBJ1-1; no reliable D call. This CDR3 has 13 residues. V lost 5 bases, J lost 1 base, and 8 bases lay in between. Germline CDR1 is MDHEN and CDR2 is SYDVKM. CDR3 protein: CASSPGANTEAFF. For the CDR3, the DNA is TGTGCCAGCAGTCCCGGCGCGAACACTGAAGCTTTCTTT. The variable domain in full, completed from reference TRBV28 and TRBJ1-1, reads DVKVTQSSRYLVKRTGEKVFLECVQDMDHENMFWYRQDPGLGLRLIYFSYDVKMKEKGDIPEGYSVSREKKERFSLILESASTNQTSMYLCASSPGANTEAFFGQGTRLTVV.

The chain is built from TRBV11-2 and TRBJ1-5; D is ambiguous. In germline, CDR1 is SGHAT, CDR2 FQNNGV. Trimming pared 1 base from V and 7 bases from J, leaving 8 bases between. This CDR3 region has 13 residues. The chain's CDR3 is CASSLGLLQPQHF. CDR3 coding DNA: TGTGCCAGCAGCTTAGGTTTGCTGCAGCCCCAGCATTTT.

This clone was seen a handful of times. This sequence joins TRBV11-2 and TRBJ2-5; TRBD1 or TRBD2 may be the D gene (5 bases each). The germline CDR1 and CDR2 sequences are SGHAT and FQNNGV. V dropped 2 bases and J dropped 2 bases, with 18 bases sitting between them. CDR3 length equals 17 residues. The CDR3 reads CASSLIPRRDRQETQYF. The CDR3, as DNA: TGTGCCAGCAGCTTAATCCCTCGAAGGGACCGGCAAGAGACCCAGTACTTC.

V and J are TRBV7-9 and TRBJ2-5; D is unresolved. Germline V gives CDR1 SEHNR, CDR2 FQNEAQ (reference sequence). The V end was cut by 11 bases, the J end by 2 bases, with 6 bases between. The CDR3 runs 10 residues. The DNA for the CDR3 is TGTGCCCTCGGGCAAGAGACCCAGTACTTC. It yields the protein CALGQETQYF.

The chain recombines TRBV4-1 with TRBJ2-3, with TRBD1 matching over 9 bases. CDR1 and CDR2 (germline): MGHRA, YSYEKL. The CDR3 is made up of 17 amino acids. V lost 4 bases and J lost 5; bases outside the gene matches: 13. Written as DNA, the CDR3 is TGCGCCAGCAGCCCTTCCGGTGGGACAGGGTATCTAGATACGCAGTATTTT. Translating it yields CASSPSGGTGYLDTQYF.

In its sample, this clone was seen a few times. CDR3 loop: CASSQDETGGYSNQPQHF. The CDR3 nucleotides are TGCGCCAGCAGCCAGGACGAGACGGGCGGTTATAGCAATCAGCCCCAGCATTTT. This chain joins TRBV4-1 and TRBJ1-5; D is uncertain. V shed 3 bases and J shed 0 bases, with 18 bases lying between them. The germline V gene encodes CDR1 MGHRA and CDR2 YSYEKL. The CDR3 is 18 residues long.

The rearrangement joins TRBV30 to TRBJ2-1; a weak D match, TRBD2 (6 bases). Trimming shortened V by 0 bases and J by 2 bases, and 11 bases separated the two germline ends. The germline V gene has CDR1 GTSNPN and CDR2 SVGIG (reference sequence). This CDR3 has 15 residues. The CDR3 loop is CAWSVRLGTYNEQFF. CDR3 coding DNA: TGTGCCTGGAGTGTCCGACTAGGAACCTACAATGAGCAGTTCTTC.

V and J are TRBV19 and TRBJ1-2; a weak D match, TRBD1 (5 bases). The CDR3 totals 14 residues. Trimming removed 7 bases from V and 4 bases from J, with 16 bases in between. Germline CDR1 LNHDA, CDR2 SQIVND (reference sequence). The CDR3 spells CASKLGVGAYGYTF. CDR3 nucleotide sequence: TGTGCCAGTAAGCTGGGGGTGGGCGCCTATGGCTACACCTTC.

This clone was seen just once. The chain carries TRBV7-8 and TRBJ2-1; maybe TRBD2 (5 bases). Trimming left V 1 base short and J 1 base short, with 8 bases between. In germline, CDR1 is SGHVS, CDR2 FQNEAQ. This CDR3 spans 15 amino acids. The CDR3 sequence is CASSLGAASYNEQFF. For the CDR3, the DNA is TGTGCCAGCAGCTTAGGAGCGGCTTCCTACAATGAGCAGTTCTTC.

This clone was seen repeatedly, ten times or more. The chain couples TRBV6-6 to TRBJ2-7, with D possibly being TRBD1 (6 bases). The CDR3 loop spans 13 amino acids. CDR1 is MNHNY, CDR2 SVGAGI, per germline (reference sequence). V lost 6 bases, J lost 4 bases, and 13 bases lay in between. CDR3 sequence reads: CASRRGQGYEQYF. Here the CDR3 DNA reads TGTGCCAGCAGGCGTGGGCAGGGGTACGAGCAGTACTTC.